This TCR beta chain was recovered during a study of PD-1 blockade in mismatch repair-deficient tumors. Whole-study context: All were previously treated, progressing patients with 12 mismatch repair-deficient cancer types. Points from the study as a whole: Tumor-resident clones, often undetectable pretreatment in blood, expanded then contracted after pembrolizumab.

For this clone: Its antigen is unidentified.

The CDR3 spans 12 residues. The germline gives CDR1 MNHEY, CDR2 SMNVEV (reference sequence). V was shortened by 9 bases and J by 7 bases, with 13 bases between the two germline ends. The TCR-sequenced patients were a few responders to pembrolizumab. Profiling relied on immunoSEQ multiplex PCR, and the TCRdb table lists in-frame clones only, not all of them. This sample carries tens of thousands of clones, approximately 80% of them seen once, and the ten largest clones take 5% to 6.5%. The clonotype originates from an adult with mismatch repair-deficient cancer. The material sequenced was peripheral blood, taken 44 weeks after starting pembrolizumab. The J gene is TRBJ2-1, the V gene TRBV27; tentatively, D is TRBD1 (7 bases). The CDR3 nucleotides read TGTGCCAGTTCTCAGGGGGGAAATGAGCAGTTCTTC. This gives the protein CASSQGGNEQFF.